This T cell receptor beta chain was captured by sequencing in a study of blood T cell repertoires in COVID-19 (TCRdb year 2020). At the level of the whole study: Samples covering the acute and convalescent phases of COVID-19 were provided by collaborators in the United States, Italy and Spain. The material from the prospective study consisted of cDNA or gDNA derived from T cells, B-cell-depleted T cells, or PBMCs. Subjects who had been exposed to COVID-19, were actively infected with it, or had recovered from it provided the deeply sampled blood TCRbeta repertoires that made up the dataset. A freely available public database, intended as a resource for researchers studying the immune response to SARS-CoV-2, is where the repertoires were released. Samples were obtained from the ongoing ImmuneRACE study (first 160 participants) and from some 1,300 subjects provided by 6 global collaborators. A de-identified subject ID, COVID-19 status, age in years and sex were almost always included in the sample metadata. Where available, HLA class I and class II types were obtained from metadata supplied by the sample provider rather than from assay-based typing. The paper as a whole reports these results and caveats: The quantity of clinical and demographic metadata differed by source and by participant and was supplied without curation.

The collaborating institutions used their own protocols to collect whole blood in K2EDTA tubes. For TCRbeta analysis, collaborators shipped samples in one of three forms: frozen whole blood, isolated PBMCs, or DNA extracted from either of those sample types. The immunoSEQ Assay, a bias-controlled multiplex PCR, was used to amplify TCRbeta CDR3 regions from genomic DNA. Per the source publication's procedure: Nucleated cell counts per sample were estimated from amplification of reference gene primers within the assay. To quantify the absolute abundance of each unique TCRbeta CDR3 rearrangement, sequence reads were collapsed and filtered. Productive Simpson clonality was computed per sample as the square root of Simpson's diversity index over productive rearrangements. Held by TCRdb, this immuneACCESS table contains in-frame sequences only and omits some clones. Under half of the omission traces to an unresolved V gene where checked; the cause of the rest is unknown. V and J calls and clone size are copied from that table; D and trimming were computed from the DNA. The sample data list some 47,000 clones, and 89% of these were observed just once. Roughly 5.3% of the sample belongs to the ten largest clones.

The CDR3, cysteine through phenylalanine, is 14 amino acids long. Kept here is only the CDR3 DNA, which spans 42 bases and is read in frame from base 1. CDR1 and CDR2 were assigned from the germline V gene as ENHRY and SYGVKD. V and J are truncated by 0 bases and 2 bases respectively, leaving an intervening sequence of 8 bases. On this clone itself: What this receptor recognizes is not known. Per-base qualities were not stored, and no clone one base away is much larger.

The sequence is built from TRBV10-3 and TRBJ2-7, and TRBD1 may be the D gene, going by 6 matching bases. Sequenced: peripheral blood. The origin of this receptor is a man between 60 and 75 years old with active COVID-19. The encoded CDR3 is CAISESGTTYEQYF. The DNA is TGTGCCATCAGTGAGTCGGGGACAACCTACGAGCAGTACTTC.